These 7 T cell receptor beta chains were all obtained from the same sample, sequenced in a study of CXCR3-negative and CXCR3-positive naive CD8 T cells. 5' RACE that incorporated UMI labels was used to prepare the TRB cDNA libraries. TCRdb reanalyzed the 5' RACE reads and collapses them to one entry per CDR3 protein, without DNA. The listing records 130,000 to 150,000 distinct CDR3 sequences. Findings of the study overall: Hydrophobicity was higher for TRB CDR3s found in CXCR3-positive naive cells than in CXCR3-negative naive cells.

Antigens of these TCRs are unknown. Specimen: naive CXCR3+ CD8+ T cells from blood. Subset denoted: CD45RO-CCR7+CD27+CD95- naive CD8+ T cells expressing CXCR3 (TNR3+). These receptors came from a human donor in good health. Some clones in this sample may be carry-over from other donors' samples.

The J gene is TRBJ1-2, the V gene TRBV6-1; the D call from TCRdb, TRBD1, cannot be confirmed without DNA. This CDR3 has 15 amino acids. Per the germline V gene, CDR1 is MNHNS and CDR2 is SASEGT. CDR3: CASTKSRDLGYGYTF.

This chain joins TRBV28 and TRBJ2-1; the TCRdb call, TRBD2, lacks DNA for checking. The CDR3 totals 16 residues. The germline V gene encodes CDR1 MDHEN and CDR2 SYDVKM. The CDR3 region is CASSLSSSLANNEQFF.

The CDR3 sequence is CASSTDRSYNEQFF. V and J are TRBV7-9 and TRBJ2-1. CDR1 and CDR2 (germline): SEHNR, FQNEAQ (reference sequence). The CDR3 has 14 residues.

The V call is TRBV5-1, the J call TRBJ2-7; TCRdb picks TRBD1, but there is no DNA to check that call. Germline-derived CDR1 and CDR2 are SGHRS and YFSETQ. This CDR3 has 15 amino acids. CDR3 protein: CASSSTPGQAYEQYF.

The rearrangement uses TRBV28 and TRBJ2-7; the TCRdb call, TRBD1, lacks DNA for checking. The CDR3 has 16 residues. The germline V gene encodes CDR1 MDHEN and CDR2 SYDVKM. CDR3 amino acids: CASSFLSTGVAYEQYF.

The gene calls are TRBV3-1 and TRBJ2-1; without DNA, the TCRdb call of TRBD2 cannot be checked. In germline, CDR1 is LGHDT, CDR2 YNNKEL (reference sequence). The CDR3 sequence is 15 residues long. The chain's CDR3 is CASSQEGRGFDEQFF.

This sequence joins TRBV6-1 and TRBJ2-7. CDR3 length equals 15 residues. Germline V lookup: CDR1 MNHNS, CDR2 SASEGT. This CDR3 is CASSDPLGSAYEQYF.